The 19 T cell receptor beta chains in this list originate from one sample, sequenced in a study of early stage breast cancer tumors. Libraries were prepared by immunoSEQ multiplex PCR; TCRdb keeps only in-frame clonotypes and omits some of them. Among approximately 50,000 clones listed, approximately 80% were seen once. Input material: blood. The receptor set was obtained from a person under 45 with breast cancer.

The genes are TRBV6-5 and TRBJ2-7; D unresolved. The CDR3 sequence is 13 residues long. Germline V CDR1 and CDR2: MNHEY, SVGAGI. Trimming shortened V by 5 bases and J by 2 bases, and 10 bases separated the two germline ends. CDR3 in DNA: TGTGCCAGCAGTGAAGCGCACACCTACGAGCAGTACTTC. It codes for CASSEAHTYEQYF.

The chain joins TRBV7-2 to TRBJ1-1, with a tentative D call TRBD1 (6 bases). CDR1 and CDR2 (germline): SGHTA, FQGNSA. V lost 1 base to trimming and J lost 3 bases, with 15 bases between them. The CDR3 has 16 amino acids. The CDR3 loop reads CASSLGVRGRDTEAFF. DNA for the CDR3: TGTGCCAGCAGCTTAGGGGTTAGGGGGAGGGACACTGAAGCTTTCTTT.

The genes are TRBV11-2 and TRBJ1-5; D unclear. V lost 6 bases, J lost 4 bases, and 13 bases lay in between. The CDR3 has 14 residues. Germline V lookup: CDR1 SGHAT, CDR2 FQNNGV. The DNA of the CDR3 is TGTGCCAGCAGTCCCGAAAGAGTAAATCAGCCCCAGCATTTT. As protein: CASSPERVNQPQHF.

This clone was recorded once. The gene calls are TRBV4-2 and TRBJ2-3; D unclear. Germline CDR1 reads LGHNA; CDR2 reads YNFKEQ. The V end was cut by 2 bases, the J end by 6 bases, with 9 bases between. This CDR3 contains 13 residues. In DNA, the CDR3 is TGTGCCAGCAGCCAACCCCTGACGGATACGCAGTATTTT. It encodes CASSQPLTDTQYF.

J is TRBJ2-2 and V is TRBV12-5; D is undetermined. Looked up from germline, CDR1 is LGHNT and CDR2 is FRNRAP. This CDR3 is built from 14 residues. The ends were cut back, 6 bases at V and 8 bases at J, with 16 bases in the middle. CDR3 DNA sequence: TGTGCTAGTGGCCACATCTGGGCATCAGGGGAGCTGTTTTTT. Residues: CASGHIWASGELFF. Using reference TRBV12-5 and TRBJ2-2 for the parts outside the CDR3, the full variable domain is DARVTQTPRHKVTEMGQEVTMRCQPILGHNTVFWYRQTMMQGLELLAYFRNRAPLDDSGMPKDRFSAEMPDATLATLKIQPSEPRDSAVYFCASGHIWASGELFFGEGSRLTVL.

V and J are TRBV16 and TRBJ2-5; D possibly corresponds to TRBD2 (5 bases). V was pared by 0 bases and J by 4 bases, with 6 bases between. Germline assignment: CDR1 KGHSY and CDR2 FQNENV. The CDR3 has 13 amino acids. The CDR3 nucleotides read TGTGCCAGCAGCCAATCGAGGGTAGAGACCCAGTACTTC. Translating gives CASSQSRVETQYF.

The chain recombines TRBV6-1 with TRBJ1-2; tentative D call: TRBD1 (5 bases). Trimming took 2 bases from V and 8 from J, leaving 12 bases between them. Germline V CDR1 and CDR2: MNHNS, SASEGT. There are 13 residues in the CDR3. Written as DNA, the CDR3 is TGTGCCAGCAGTGAAATACAGGTAGAAGGCTACACCTTC. As protein: CASSEIQVEGYTF.

The CDR3 spells CASSLGTSGYLSYNEQFF. The CDR3 DNA reads TGTGCCAGCAGCTTGGGGACTAGCGGCTATCTCTCCTACAATGAGCAGTTCTTC. This sequence joins TRBV5-6 and TRBJ2-1, with TRBD2 matching over 10 bases. Germline lookup yields CDR1 SGHDT and CDR2 YYEEEE. J lost 0 bases, V lost 0 bases, and 6 bases had no gene match. The CDR3 totals 18 residues.

V usage is TRBV7-2 and J usage is TRBJ1-1; no reliable D call. This CDR3 is 12 amino acids long. Germline-derived CDR1 and CDR2 are SGHTA and FQGNSA. Between the trimmed V and J ends, which lost 5 bases and 6 bases, there was a span of 10 bases. The CDR3 is CASSPPSPEAFF. The DNA of the CDR3 is TGTGCCAGCAGCCCTCCTAGTCCTGAAGCTTTCTTT.

V and J are TRBV5-5 and TRBJ2-3; D remains unclear. The CDR3 runs to 16 residues. Trimming shortened V by 0 bases and J by 4 bases, and 15 bases separated the two germline ends. CDR1 and CDR2 (germline): SGHKS, YYEKEE (reference sequence). The CDR3 protein is CASSLAGRRGADTQYF. CDR3 DNA: TGTGCCAGCAGCTTGGCCGGACGCCGAGGCGCAGATACGCAGTATTTT.

This rearrangement joins TRBV7-9 to TRBJ2-5; 7 nucleotides match TRBD2. Looked up from germline, CDR1 is SEHNR and CDR2 is FQNEAQ (reference sequence). The CDR3 is made up of 15 amino acids. J lost 2 bases, V lost 5 bases, and 8 bases had no gene match. The CDR3 DNA is TGTGCCAGCAGCCAACTCGGGCGGGAGCAAGAGACCCAGTACTTC. This sequence encodes CASSQLGREQETQYF.

The rearrangement uses TRBV19 and TRBJ2-6, with 9 bases identical to TRBD1. CDR1 and CDR2 from the germline V gene are LNHDA and SQIVND (reference sequence). This CDR3 has 16 amino acids. The junction had 6 bases not matched to a gene; V was cut back by 5 bases and J by 4 bases. Here the CDR3 reads CASSRDRVSGANVLTF. The CDR3 coding sequence is TGTGCCAGTAGTCGGGACAGGGTATCAGGGGCCAACGTCCTGACTTTC.

This clone has only one observation. The gene calls are TRBV27 and TRBJ2-1; 8 bases match TRBD1. There are 15 residues in the CDR3. From germline, CDR1 is MNHEY and CDR2 SMNVEV (reference sequence). V lost 6 bases and J lost 2; bases outside the gene matches: 6. CDR3 nucleotides: TGTGCCAGCAGGATTGACAGGGGCGCCTACAATGAGCAGTTCTTC. Its translation is CASRIDRGAYNEQFF.

The chain joins TRBV7-8 to TRBJ1-1; a weak D match, TRBD1 (5 bases). The CDR3 contains 13 residues. Looked up from germline, CDR1 is SGHVS and CDR2 is FQNEAQ. With 1 base removed from V and 4 bases from J, the gap between germline ends came to 7 bases. The CDR3 sequence: CASSLGGSTEAFF. CDR3 DNA: TGTGCCAGCAGCTTAGGGGGGAGCACTGAAGCTTTCTTT.

This chain links TRBV6-5 with TRBJ2-5; D is ambiguous. Germline V gene sequence: CDR1 MNHEY, CDR2 SVGAGI. V was pared by 2 bases and J by 5 bases, with 12 bases between. This CDR3 region has 14 residues. The CDR3 nucleotides are TGTGCCAGCAGTTACCATAGGAGTGTTGAGACCCAGTACTTC. Translating gives CASSYHRSVETQYF.

This clone appeared once. V usage is TRBV2 and J usage is TRBJ2-1; 14 bases agree with TRBD2. With 7 bases clipped from V and 15 bases from J, the junction kept 11 bases outside the gene matches. CDR1 SNHLY and CDR2 FYNNEI come from the germline V gene. The CDR3 runs to 14 residues. The CDR3 is CASKKGLAGVRPFF. As DNA, the CDR3 is TGTGCCAGCAAGAAGGGACTAGCGGGAGTAAGACCGTTCTTC.

The genes are TRBV6-5 and TRBJ1-5, with a possible D match to TRBD1 (6 bases). Trimming cost V 8 bases and J 2 bases, with 16 bases left between them. The CDR3 has 15 residues. The germline V gene encodes CDR1 MNHEY and CDR2 SVGAGI. In nucleotides, the CDR3 is TGTGCCAGCCAGGAGGGGGGATCAGGCAATCAGCCCCAGCATTTT. Encoded protein: CASQEGGSGNQPQHF.

This clone was seen only once. The V gene is TRBV30, the J gene TRBJ1-4; D ambiguous. The length of the CDR3 is 14 residues. CDR1 GTSNPN and CDR2 SVGIG come from the germline V gene (reference sequence). The ends were cut back, 4 bases at V and 5 bases at J, with 14 bases in the middle. The CDR3, as DNA: TGTGCCTGGATCCCACAGATAAGAAATGAAAAACTGTTTTTT. Amino acids: CAWIPQIRNEKLFF.

The gene calls are TRBV6-1 and TRBJ2-5, with 14 bases lining up with TRBD2. With V trimmed by 3 bases and J by 3 bases, 3 bases remained unmatched. Germline lookup yields CDR1 MNHNS and CDR2 SASEGT. The CDR3 totals 16 residues. In DNA form, the CDR3 reads TGTGCCAGCAGTGACCCGGGACTAGCGGGAGAAGAGACCCAGTACTTC. Translated: CASSDPGLAGEETQYF.